These 9 T cell receptor beta chains originate from one sample sequenced in a study of CD8+ T cells in alopecia areata. Alopecia areata patients had lesional scalp punch biopsies and peripheral blood taken from them. cDNA prepared by RNA extraction and subsequent reverse transcription served as the template for sequencing. Profiled with immunoSEQ multiplex PCR; TCRdb holds only in-frame clones, not every one. The table lists some 5,000 clones, about 55% of them singletons, with 14% in the top ten. Sequenced sample: skin. Receptors were obtained from a human donor with alopecia areata.

The chain has TRBV6-5 and TRBJ2-7; 10 positions agree with TRBD1. This CDR3 has 15 residues. Trimming took 4 bases from V and 3 from J; bases not matched to a gene: 6. The germline V gene encodes CDR1 MNHEY and CDR2 SVGAGI. Here the CDR3 reads CASSSRTGGNYEQYF. CDR3 sequence (DNA): TGTGCCAGCAGTTCGCGGACAGGGGGGAACTACGAGCAGTACTTC.

The table lists this clone with a few counts. The chain couples TRBV6-1 to TRBJ2-2; D is ambiguous. V shed 7 bases and J shed 0 bases, with 12 bases lying between them. From germline, CDR1 is MNHNS and CDR2 SASEGT. The length of the CDR3 is 15 residues. The CDR3 bases are TGTGCCAGCACCTTTGCGGCAACGAACACCGGGGAGCTGTTTTTT. This gives the protein CASTFAATNTGELFF.

This clone was seen only a few times. The J gene is TRBJ2-2, the V gene TRBV28; possibly TRBD2 for D (6 bases). The V gene's germline CDR1 is MDHEN and CDR2 SYDVKM. This CDR3 comprises 11 residues. The V and J ends lost 10 bases and 5 bases respectively, with 8 bases between them. The CDR3 DNA reads TGTGCCACCCGGGGGACCGGGGAGCTGTTTTTT. Amino acid sequence: CATRGTGELFF. Full variable domain (missing parts from reference TRBV28 and TRBJ2-2): DVKVTQSSRYLVKRTGEKVFLECVQDMDHENMFWYRQDPGLGLRLIYFSYDVKMKEKGDIPEGYSVSREKKERFSLILESASTNQTSMYLCATRGTGELFFGEGSRLTVL.

This sequence joins TRBV5-1 and TRBJ1-5, with unresolved D. The germline V gene encodes CDR1 SGHRS and CDR2 YFSETQ. Trimming pared 0 bases from V and 1 base from J, leaving 11 bases between. The CDR3 has 16 amino acids. CDR3 nucleotide sequence: TGCGCCAGCAGCTTGGGGCACCTGGGGAGCAATCAGCCCCAGCATTTT. Protein product: CASSLGHLGSNQPQHF.

The rearrangement links TRBV27 to TRBJ2-7, with 10 bases lining up with TRBD2. The trim removed 5 bases at V and 2 bases at J, leaving 3 bases unmatched. Germline V CDR1 and CDR2: MNHEY, SMNVEV (reference sequence). The CDR3 extends over 14 amino acids. The CDR3 coding sequence is TGTGCCAGCAGTCGGACTAGCGGTACCTACGAGCAGTACTTC. This codes for CASSRTSGTYEQYF.

V is TRBV6-6 and J is TRBJ2-3; D is undetermined. From germline, CDR1 is MNHNY and CDR2 SVGAGI (reference sequence). The CDR3 is 12 amino acids. Trimming took off 6 bases at V and 5 bases at J, with 9 bases between the two ends. The CDR3 loop is CASSPSEDTQYF. Written as DNA, the CDR3 is TGTGCCAGCAGCCCCTCAGAAGATACGCAGTATTTT.

This rearrangement joins TRBV30 to TRBJ2-3; D unclear. The CDR3 has 13 amino acids. Germline CDR1 GTSNPN, CDR2 SVGIG (reference sequence). Trimming took 2 bases from V and 4 from J, leaving 10 bases between them. CDR3 coding DNA: TGTGCCTGGAGTCGGACGGTCGCAGATACGCAGTATTTT. Its protein product is CAWSRTVADTQYF.

The J gene is TRBJ2-2, the V gene TRBV7-9; D may be TRBD1 or TRBD2 (5 bases each). Germline values: CDR1 SEHNR, CDR2 FQNEAQ (reference sequence). The CDR3 has 14 amino acids. Trimming cost V 5 bases and J 9 bases, with 16 bases left between them. CDR3 protein: CASSPSGPYRELFF. The CDR3 DNA follows: TGTGCCAGCAGCCCTTCGGGGCCCTATAGGGAGCTGTTTTTT.

The sample holds one count of this clone. This chain uses TRBV18 with TRBJ2-5, with 8 positions matching TRBD2. V lost 0 bases to trimming and J lost 5 bases; unmatched junction nucleotides: 8. This CDR3 has 16 residues. Germline loops: CDR1 KGHSH, CDR2 LQKENI. The DNA of the CDR3 is TGTGCCAGCTCACCACCCGGCGGGGGGCCCGAGGAGACCCAGTACTTC. It codes for CASSPPGGGPEETQYF.